These 27 T cell receptor beta chains were all obtained from the same sample, sequenced in a study of a mutant IDH1 vaccine in newly diagnosed glioma (dated by TCRdb to 2020 to 2022). The time point label of this sample denotes: week 5, during vaccination. Each vaccine dose was 300 ug of a 20-mer mutant IDH1 peptide in Montanide, given subcutaneously with topical imiquimod. Library creation used the immunoSEQ multiplex PCR assay. This is the immuneACCESS table as TCRdb keeps it, with only in-frame sequences that have V and J called. A part of the clones is gone; compared with another copy, unresolved V genes explain less than half, and the rest is unexplained. The sample has 30,000 to 40,000 clones on record, about three fifths of them singletons. The ten largest clones capture more than 9.5% of the sample. These receptors have no known antigen. The sequencing used PBMCs, collected from a glioma patient whose treatment included an IDH1 peptide vaccine. These receptor sequences come from a woman under 30 with glioma.

This clone was picked up one time. The chain uses TRBV29-1 and TRBJ2-1; 8 positions match TRBD2. Germline V gene sequence: CDR1 SQVTM, CDR2 ANQGSEA. The CDR3 spans 13 residues. Germline trimming cut 6 bases from V and 8 bases from J; bases unmatched to any gene: 9. The CDR3 sequence is CSVGRIGGDEQFF. CDR3 nucleotide sequence: TGCAGCGTCGGGCGAATCGGGGGGGATGAGCAGTTCTTC.

The chain has TRBV7-9 and TRBJ1-1, with D unclear. This CDR3 is 13 amino acids long. V was shortened by 4 bases and J by 0 bases, with 6 bases between the two germline ends. Germline V CDR1 and CDR2: SEHNR, FQNEAQ (reference sequence). CDR3 nucleotides: TGTGCCAGCAGCTCGTTGCTGAACACTGAAGCTTTCTTT. Translation gives CASSSLLNTEAFF.

This clone showed up just once. The junction departs from germline at one end; a sequencing error may be responsible. The DNA for the CDR3 is TGTGCTAGCAGCTTAGAACAGGGAGCCGGGGAGCTGTTTTTT. Its protein is CASSLEQGAGELFF. The rearrangement joins TRBV7-7 to TRBJ2-2, with D maybe TRBD1 (6 bases). This CDR3 has 14 residues. Germline CDR1 reads SSHAT; CDR2 reads FNYEAQ (reference sequence).

The chain joins TRBV6-1 to TRBJ2-3, with 9 bases identical to TRBD2. The CDR3 length is 15 residues. Germline assignment: CDR1 MNHNS and CDR2 SASEGT. J lost 5 bases, V lost 5 bases, and 8 bases had no gene match. The CDR3, as DNA: TGTGCCAGCAGTCTTAGCGGGAGAGATGGAGATACGCAGTATTTT. This codes for CASSLSGRDGDTQYF.

The rearrangement uses TRBV7-2 and TRBJ2-1; the D gene is possibly TRBD1 (6 bases). The V gene lost 2 bases and the J gene lost 10 bases, with 24 bases spanning the gap. Germline lookup yields CDR1 SGHTA and CDR2 FQGNSA. This CDR3 is built from 17 residues. CDR3 in amino acids: CASSLSLQTGSQGEQFF. The CDR3 region has the DNA TGTGCCAGCAGCTTATCCCTACAGACAGGCTCCCAGGGGGAGCAGTTCTTC.

The chain has TRBV6-4 and TRBJ2-3; D is unclear. CDR1 MRHNA and CDR2 SNTAGT come from the germline V gene. The CDR3 is made up of 15 amino acids. V was cut by 6 bases and J by 0 bases, with 13 bases left in between. CDR3 DNA: TGTGCCAGCAGCCCGACCACAACTAGCACAGATACGCAGTATTTT. Protein product: CASSPTTTSTDTQYF.

This clone was seen only a few times. The chain links TRBV6-5 to TRBJ2-3; TRBD2 aligns across 11 bases. Germline V gives CDR1 MNHEY, CDR2 SVGAGI. Trimming took 6 bases from V and 4 from J; bases not matched to a gene: 6. The CDR3 is 15 residues long. The CDR3 bases are TGTGCCAGCAGACCTCTAGCGGGGGGTGCAGATACGCAGTATTTT. Translating gives CASRPLAGGADTQYF.

This chain uses TRBV5-1 with TRBJ2-7; D could derive from TRBD1 or TRBD2 (5 bases each). Germline V gene data show CDR1 as SGHRS and CDR2 as YFSETQ. V was pared by 0 bases and J by 6 bases, with 10 bases between. The CDR3 contains 13 residues. Here the CDR3 DNA reads TGCGCCAGCAGCTTGGGTGAGGGGCCCGAGCAGTACTTC. This encodes CASSLGEGPEQYF.

The genes are TRBV10-3 and TRBJ2-2, with no clear D. Between the trimmed V and J ends, which lost 2 bases and 1 base, there was a span of 5 bases. CDR1 is ENHRY and CDR2 is SYGVKD in the germline V gene. The length of the CDR3 is 14 residues. The CDR3 bases are TGTGCCATCAGTGAGGAGAAGAACACCGGGGAGCTGTTTTTT. Amino acid sequence: CAISEEKNTGELFF.

V and J are TRBV7-6 and TRBJ2-7; D perhaps matches TRBD1 (5 bases). Germline V gene sequence: CDR1 SGHVS, CDR2 FNYEAQ. Trimming removed 6 bases at V and 0 bases at J, with 15 bases between. The CDR3 covers 15 residues. CDR3 region: CASSSGPTSSYEQYF. Written as DNA, the CDR3 is TGTGCCAGCAGTTCAGGGCCGACGAGCTCCTACGAGCAGTACTTC.

The V call is TRBV10-2, the J call TRBJ1-3, with D unresolved. The V and J ends lost 6 bases and 0 bases respectively, with 6 bases between them. Germline assignment: CDR1 WSHSY and CDR2 SAAADI. The CDR3 is made up of 13 amino acids. CDR3 sequence (DNA): TGCGCCAGCAGCGGTCACTCTGGAAACACCATATATTTT. It specifies CASSGHSGNTIYF.

The chain uses TRBV19 and TRBJ2-6; 8 bases align to TRBD1. The CDR3 contains 15 residues. The germline V gene encodes CDR1 LNHDA and CDR2 SQIVND (reference sequence). Germline trimming cut 4 bases from V and 4 bases from J; bases unmatched to any gene: 3. CDR3 residues: CASSRQGNGANVLTF. The CDR3 nucleotides are TGTGCCAGTAGTAGACAGGGGAACGGGGCCAACGTCCTGACTTTC. The variable domain in full, completed from reference TRBV19 and TRBJ2-6, reads DGGITQSPKYLFRKEGQNVTLSCEQNLNHDAMYWYRQDPGQGLRLIYYSQIVNDFQKGDIAEGYSVSREKKESFPLTVTSAQKNPTAFYLCASSRQGNGANVLTFGAGSRLTVL.

This chain connects TRBV30 to TRBJ2-3; 7 positions match TRBD1. The CDR3 consists of 14 residues. Germline loops: CDR1 GTSNPN, CDR2 SVGIG (reference sequence). Trimming cost V 4 bases and J 0 bases; bases outside gene matches: 4. The CDR3 here is CAWTTGFSTDTQYF. The CDR3 nucleotides are TGTGCCTGGACGACAGGGTTTAGCACAGATACGCAGTATTTT.

This clone was counted only a few times. The CDR3 protein is CASSLELHLAGVNTGELFF. For the CDR3, the DNA is TGCGCCAGCAGCTTGGAGCTGCATCTAGCGGGAGTAAACACCGGGGAGCTGTTTTTT. The genes are TRBV5-1 and TRBJ2-2; 10 bases map to TRBD2. V shed 0 bases and J 2 bases; nucleotides not matched to a gene: 10. The CDR3 contains 19 residues. The V gene's germline CDR1 is SGHRS and CDR2 YFSETQ. The full variable domain, in which reference TRBV5-1 and TRBJ2-2 provide the parts outside the CDR3, is KAGVTQTPRYLIKTRGQQVTLSCSPISGHRSVSWYQQTPGQGLQFLFEYFSETQRNKGNFPGRFSGRQFSNSRSEMNVSTLELGDSALYLCASSLELHLAGVNTGELFFGEGSRLTVL.

This clone was observed a handful of times. The chain uses TRBV5-1 and TRBJ2-1, with D tentatively TRBD2 (5 bases). CDR1 SGHRS and CDR2 YFSETQ come from the germline V gene. V lost 2 bases, J lost 9 bases, and 15 bases lay in between. The CDR3 spans 14 residues. The chain's CDR3 is CASSFGVEGFEQFF. CDR3 bases: TGCGCCAGCAGCTTCGGGGTGGAAGGCTTTGAGCAGTTCTTC.

The V and J genes are TRBV19 and TRBJ2-3; D might be TRBD1 (6 bases). Germline CDR1 LNHDA, CDR2 SQIVND (reference sequence). This CDR3 spans 17 amino acids. V lost 4 bases and J lost 0, with 17 bases in between. CDR3 in amino acids: CASSNTGTLDSTDTQYF. In nucleotides, the CDR3 is TGTGCCAGTAGTAATACCGGGACACTCGATAGCACAGATACGCAGTATTTT.

This rearrangement joins TRBV6-1 to TRBJ2-7, with 12 nucleotides matching TRBD1. CDR1 and CDR2 from the germline V gene are MNHNS and SASEGT. V was pared by 8 bases and J by 2 bases, with 1 base of the junction left unmatched. CDR3 size: 13 residues. Here the CDR3 reads CASRDRGPYEQYF. CDR3 nucleotides: TGTGCCAGCCGGGACAGGGGGCCCTACGAGCAGTACTTC.

CDR3 region: CSARLGYEQYF. CDR3 DNA sequence: TGCAGTGCTAGGCTCGGCTACGAGCAGTACTTC. The genes are TRBV20-1 and TRBJ2-7; D is undetermined. Germline CDR1 reads DFQATT; CDR2 reads SNEGSKA (reference sequence). Between the trimmed V and J ends, which lost 3 bases and 3 bases, there was a span of 6 bases. The CDR3 spans 11 residues.

V is TRBV27 and J is TRBJ1-2; D is unclear. The CDR3 spans 14 residues. Germline loops: CDR1 MNHEY, CDR2 SMNVEV (reference sequence). Between the trimmed V and J ends, which lost 5 bases and 5 bases, there was a span of 15 bases. This CDR3 is CASSLGAGQYGYTF. The CDR3 DNA reads TGTGCCAGCAGTCTCGGCGCAGGTCAATATGGCTACACCTTC.

The J gene is TRBJ1-5, the V gene TRBV19, with D unclear. The CDR3 length is 18 residues. Germline lookup yields CDR1 LNHDA and CDR2 SQIVND (reference sequence). V was cut by 1 base and J by 0 bases, with 16 bases left in between. The CDR3: CASSIVVSGPYSNQPQHF. Here the CDR3 DNA reads TGTGCCAGTAGTATAGTAGTTTCGGGTCCTTATAGCAATCAGCCCCAGCATTTT.

The rearrangement joins TRBV6-1 to TRBJ1-2; tentative D call: TRBD1 (6 bases). Trimming left V 3 bases short and J 8 bases short, with 16 bases between. CDR1 is MNHNS, CDR2 SASEGT, per germline. The CDR3 has 14 residues. CDR3 nucleotides: TGTGCCAGCAGTGAGGGGGCAGGGCGACGCGGCTACACCTTC. Residues: CASSEGAGRRGYTF.

The chain employs TRBV29-1 and TRBJ2-7; TRBD2 is a possible D gene (7 bases). Deletions cut 5 bases from V and 0 bases from J, with 14 bases between. The V gene's germline CDR1 is SQVTM and CDR2 ANQGSEA. The CDR3 has 14 residues. Here the CDR3 DNA reads TGCAGCGTTTTGGGGGCTAGCGGCTCCTACGAGCAGTACTTC. This translates into CSVLGASGSYEQYF.

The chain carries TRBV9 and TRBJ1-1; 9 bases map to TRBD1. Germline V lookup: CDR1 SGDLS, CDR2 YYNGEE. V lost 4 bases and J lost 3; bases outside the gene matches: 16. The CDR3 has 18 amino acids. CDR3: CASSPRTGAWARDTEAFF. In DNA form, the CDR3 reads TGTGCCAGCAGCCCCAGGACAGGGGCTTGGGCACGGGACACTGAAGCTTTCTTT.

This clone was picked up a small number of times. J is TRBJ2-1 and V is TRBV7-2, with a weak D call TRBD2 (6 bases). The V gene lost 4 bases and the J gene lost 0 bases, with 10 bases spanning the gap. Germline CDR1 is SGHTA and CDR2 is FQGNSA. CDR3 length: 15 residues. This CDR3 is CASSSGGVSYNEQFF. The CDR3 DNA reads TGTGCCAGCAGCTCCGGGGGAGTCTCCTACAATGAGCAGTTCTTC.

The V gene is TRBV7-8, the J gene TRBJ2-1; a weak D match, TRBD1 (5 bases). Germline V gene data show CDR1 as SGHVS and CDR2 as FQNEAQ. The ends were cut back, 3 bases at V and 8 bases at J, with 23 bases in the middle. The CDR3 length is 17 residues. CDR3 protein: CASSFDLRTLFHDEQFF. The CDR3 bases are TGTGCCAGCAGCTTTGACCTCAGGACACTTTTTCACGATGAGCAGTTCTTC.

The gene calls are TRBV14 and TRBJ2-7; TRBD1 matches at 9 bases. CDR3 size: 15 residues. Looked up from germline, CDR1 is SGHDN and CDR2 is FVKESK. J lost 2 bases, V lost 0 bases, and 2 bases had no gene match. CDR3 bases: TGTGCCAGCAGCCAAGACTGGACAGGGGCCTACGAGCAGTACTTC. Amino acids: CASSQDWTGAYEQYF.

The V gene is TRBV29-1, the J gene TRBJ2-7; 11 nucleotides match TRBD2. The CDR3 is made up of 15 amino acids. The junction had 7 bases not matched to a gene; V was cut back by 4 bases and J by 2 bases. CDR1 is SQVTM, CDR2 ANQGSEA, per germline. The CDR3 DNA sequence: TGCAGCGTTGCATCTAGCGGGAGGACGACCTACGAGCAGTACTTC. This gives the protein CSVASSGRTTYEQYF.